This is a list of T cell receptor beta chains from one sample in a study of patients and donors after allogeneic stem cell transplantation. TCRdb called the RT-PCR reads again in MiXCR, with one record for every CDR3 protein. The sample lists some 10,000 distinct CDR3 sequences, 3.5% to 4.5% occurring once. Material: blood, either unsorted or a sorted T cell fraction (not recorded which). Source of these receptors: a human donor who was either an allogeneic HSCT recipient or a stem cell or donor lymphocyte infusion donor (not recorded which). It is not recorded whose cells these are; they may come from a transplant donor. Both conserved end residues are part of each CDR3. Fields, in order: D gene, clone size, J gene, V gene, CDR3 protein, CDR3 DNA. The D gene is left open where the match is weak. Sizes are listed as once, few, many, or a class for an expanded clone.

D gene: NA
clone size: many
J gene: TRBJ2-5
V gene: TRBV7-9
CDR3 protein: CASSFRQGGETQYF
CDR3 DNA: TGTGCCAGCAGCTTTAGGCAGGGGGGAGAGACCCAGTACTTC

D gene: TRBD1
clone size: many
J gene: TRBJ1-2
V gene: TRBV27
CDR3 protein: CASSPKDRPNYGYTF
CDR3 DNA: TGTGCCAGCAGTCCAAAGGACAGGCCTAACTATGGCTACACCTTC

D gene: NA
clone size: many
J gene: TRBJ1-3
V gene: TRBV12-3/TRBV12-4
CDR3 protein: CASSFGQNSGNTIYF
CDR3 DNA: TGTGCCAGCAGTTTTGGTCAGAACTCTGGAAACACCATATATTTT

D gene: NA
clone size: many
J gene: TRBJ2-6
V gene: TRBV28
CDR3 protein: CASSPSGANVLTF
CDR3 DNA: TGTGCCAGCAGCCCCTCTGGGGCCAACGTCCTGACTTTC

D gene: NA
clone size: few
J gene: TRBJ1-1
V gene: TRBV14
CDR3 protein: CASSPPGAGDTEAFF
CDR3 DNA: TGTGCCAGCAGCCCCCCGGGGGCGGGGGACACTGAAGCTTTCTTT

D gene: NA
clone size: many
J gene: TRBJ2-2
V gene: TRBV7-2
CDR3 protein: CASSLDFSAGELFF
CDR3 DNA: TGTGCCAGCAGCTTAGATTTCTCGGCCGGGGAGCTGTTTTTT

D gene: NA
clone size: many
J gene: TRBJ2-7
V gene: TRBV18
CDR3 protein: CASSPGYEQYF
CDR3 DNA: TGTGCCAGCTCACCAGGATACGAGCAGTACTTC

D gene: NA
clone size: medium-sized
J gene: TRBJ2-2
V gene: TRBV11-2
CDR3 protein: CASSLSAGPLFF
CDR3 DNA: TGTGCCAGCAGCTTATCAGCGGGTCCGCTGTTTTTT

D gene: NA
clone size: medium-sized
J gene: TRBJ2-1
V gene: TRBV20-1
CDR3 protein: CSARGRTYNEQFF
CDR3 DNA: TGCAGTGCTAGAGGTAGGACCTACAATGAGCAGTTCTTC

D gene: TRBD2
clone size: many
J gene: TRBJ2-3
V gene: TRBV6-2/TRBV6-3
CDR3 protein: CASSYNKRLAGEKGDTQYF
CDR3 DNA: TGTGCCAGCAGTTACAATAAGAGGCTAGCGGGAGAGAAGGGCGATACGCAGTATTTT

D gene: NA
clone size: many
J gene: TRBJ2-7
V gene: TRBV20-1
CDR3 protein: CSARRGQGTYEQYF
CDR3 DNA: TGCAGTGCTAGAAGGGGTCAGGGCACCTACGAGCAGTACTTC

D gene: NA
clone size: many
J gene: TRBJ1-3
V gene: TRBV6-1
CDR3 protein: CASSEGRTFSGNTIYF
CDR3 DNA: TGTGCCAGCAGTGAAGGGAGAACCTTCTCTGGAAACACCATATATTTT

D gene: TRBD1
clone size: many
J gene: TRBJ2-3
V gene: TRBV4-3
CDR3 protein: CASSQEAGGTDTQYF
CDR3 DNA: TGCGCCAGCAGCCAAGAAGCAGGGGGAACAGATACGCAGTATTTT

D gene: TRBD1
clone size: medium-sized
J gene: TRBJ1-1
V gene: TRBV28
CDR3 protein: CASSSAGGMNTEAFF
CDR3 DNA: TGTGCCAGCAGTTCGGCAGGGGGTATGAACACTGAAGCTTTCTTT

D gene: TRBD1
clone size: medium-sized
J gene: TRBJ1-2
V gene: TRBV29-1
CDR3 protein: CSVAPGGAGGYTF
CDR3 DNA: TGCAGCGTTGCGCCAGGGGGCGCAGGAGGCTACACCTTC

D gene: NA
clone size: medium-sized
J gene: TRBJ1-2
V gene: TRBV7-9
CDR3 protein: CASSLPQRDGYTF
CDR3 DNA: TGTGCCAGCAGCTTACCCCAACGCGATGGCTACACCTTC